This T cell receptor (beta chain) was found in a study of blood T cell repertoires in COVID-19. This CDR3 contains 17 residues. The V end was cut by 5 bases, the J end by 1 base, with 20 bases between. The germline gives CDR1 ENHRY, CDR2 SYGVKD. Using immunoSEQ multiplex PCR, the repertoire was profiled, and TCRdb retains in-frame clones only, with some absent. The sample has 200,000 to 250,000 clones, roughly 76% seen once. The sequence was obtained from a woman of 80 years or more with COVID-19, enrolled during active disease. This chain links TRBV10-3 with TRBJ1-2; D is uncertain. Material: peripheral blood. As DNA, the CDR3 is TGTGCCATCAGTAAGGTGGTTGAGTTGGGGAGTAACTATGGCTACACCTTC. The encoded protein is CAISKVVELGSNYGYTF.